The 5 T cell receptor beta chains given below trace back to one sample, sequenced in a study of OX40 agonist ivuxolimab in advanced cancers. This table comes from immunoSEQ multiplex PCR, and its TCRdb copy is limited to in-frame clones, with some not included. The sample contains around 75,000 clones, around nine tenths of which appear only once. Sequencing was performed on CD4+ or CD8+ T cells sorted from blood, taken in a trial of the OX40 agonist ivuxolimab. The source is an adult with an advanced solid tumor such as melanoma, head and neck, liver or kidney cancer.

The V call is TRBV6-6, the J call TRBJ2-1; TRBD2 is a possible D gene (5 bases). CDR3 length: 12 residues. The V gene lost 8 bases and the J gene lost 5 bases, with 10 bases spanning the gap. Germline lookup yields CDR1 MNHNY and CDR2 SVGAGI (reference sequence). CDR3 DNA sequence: TGTGCCAGCTCAGGAGCGGACAATGAGCAGTTCTTC. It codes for CASSGADNEQFF.

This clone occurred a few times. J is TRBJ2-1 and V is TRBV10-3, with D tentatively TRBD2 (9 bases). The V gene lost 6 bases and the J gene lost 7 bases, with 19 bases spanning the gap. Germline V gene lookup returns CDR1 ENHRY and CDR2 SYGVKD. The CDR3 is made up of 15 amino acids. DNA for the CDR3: TGTGCCATCAGCCAGGGGGCGGGAGGGTCAAATGAGCAGTTCTTC. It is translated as CAISQGAGGSNEQFF.

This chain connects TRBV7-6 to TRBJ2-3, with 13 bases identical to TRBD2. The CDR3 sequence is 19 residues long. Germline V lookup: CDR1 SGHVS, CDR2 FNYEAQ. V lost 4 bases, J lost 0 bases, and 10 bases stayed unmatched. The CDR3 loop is CASSSKGLAGTPSTDTQYF. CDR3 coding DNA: TGTGCCAGCAGCTCAAAGGGACTAGCGGGGACCCCTAGCACAGATACGCAGTATTTT.

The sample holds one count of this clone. For the CDR3, the DNA is TGTGCCACCAGCAGCCCCCTTCCGGGACAGGGTTACACCGGGGAGCTGTTTTTT. Its translation is CATSSPLPGQGYTGELFF. V usage is TRBV15 and J usage is TRBJ2-2; 9 bases match TRBD1. The germline V gene has CDR1 LNHNV and CDR2 YYDKDF (reference sequence). With 3 bases clipped from V and 3 bases from J, the junction kept 11 bases outside the gene matches. This CDR3 has 18 residues.

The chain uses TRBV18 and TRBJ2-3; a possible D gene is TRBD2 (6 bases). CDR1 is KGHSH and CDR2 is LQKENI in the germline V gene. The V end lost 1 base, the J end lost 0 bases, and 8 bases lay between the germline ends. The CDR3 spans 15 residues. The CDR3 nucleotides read TGTGCCAGCTCACCACGGCGGGACAGCACAGATACGCAGTATTTT. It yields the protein CASSPRRDSTDTQYF.